This is a list of T cell receptor beta chains from one sample in a study of T cells in Graves' hyperthyroidism and ophthalmopathy. TCRdb re-called the multiplex PCR reads with MiXCR, one entry per CDR3 protein. The sample lists about 400,000 distinct CDR3 sequences; 14% were seen once. Material: blood. The source of these receptors is a woman aged 25 to 39 with Graves' ophthalmopathy. Both conserved end residues are trimmed from each CDR3. Clone size appears in some rows only: once, few, many, or a class for an expanded clone.

J gene | clone size | V gene | CDR3 protein
TRBJ1-5 | NA | TRBV30 | AWNGQGVIGQPQH
TRBJ2-5 | once | TRBV4-1 | ASSPQSGGAGETQY
TRBJ1-1 | few | TRBV11-1 | ANSLEGNTETF
TRBJ2-7 | many | TRBV12-3/TRBV12-4 | ASSHPSQGGSSYEQY
TRBJ1-5 | many | TRBV7-8 | ASSLGAPNSNQPQH
TRBJ2-1 | many | TRBV30 | AWRPPAGPYNEQF
TRBJ1-6 | many | TRBV20-1 | SAREQGINSPLH
TRBJ2-1 | NA | TRBV11-3 | ASSLGGGLHNEQF
TRBJ2-7 | many | TRBV28 | ASSFVSSGGAYEQY
TRBJ2-1 | few | TRBV20-1 | SARGWGAVNEQF
TRBJ2-5 | many | TRBV28 | ASSQRLAGGQETQY
TRBJ1-1 | NA | TRBV20-1 | SARDGPGMNTEAF
TRBJ1-2 | many | TRBV18 | ASSPVRRPYGYT
TRBJ1-2 | many | TRBV11-2 | ASSLDRVGWSYT
TRBJ1-1 | many | TRBV5-1 | ASSPSYRQSAYTEAF
TRBJ1-2 | many | TRBV2 | ASSRDTDGYT
TRBJ2-2 | few | TRBV28 | ASTGTSGGATGELF
TRBJ1-5 | many | TRBV6-1 | ASSTTGASNQPQH
TRBJ2-1 | NA | TRBV3-1 | ASSQVAGGPNEQF
TRBJ2-2 | few | TRBV28 | ASSPPGTSALNTGELF
TRBJ2-2 | NA | TRBV12-5 | ASGPPDRGATGELF
TRBJ2-4 | NA | TRBV4-2 | ASSQDPLAGENIQY
TRBJ1-1 | NA | TRBV10-3 | AISDSGTGFNAF
TRBJ1-1 | many | TRBV11-2 | ASSLVFWQGENTEAF
TRBJ2-1 | many | TRBV28 | ASSPRQGLINEQF
TRBJ2-1 | NA | TRBV5-5 | ASSSTRLASGYNEQF
TRBJ2-5 | few | TRBV11-3 | ASSPRGSGTQETQY
TRBJ1-1 | many | TRBV7-6 | ASSQRTRGDTEAF
TRBJ1-1 | many | TRBV12-3/TRBV12-4 | ASATNGKDEAF
TRBJ2-5 | many | TRBV7-9 | ASSLARLRGGQETQY
TRBJ1-2 | many | TRBV19 | ASRAGSYGYT
TRBJ1-4 | few | TRBV19 | ASSARGTNEKLF
TRBJ2-3 | many | TRBV4-1 | ASSQTGDTQY